What follows are 19 T cell receptor beta chains derived from one specimen sequenced in a study of spatial heterogeneity in lung cancer. MiXCR, applied by TCRdb to the 5' RACE reads, yields one record per CDR3 protein. Of some 15,000 distinct CDR3 sequences in the sample, more than 10% were seen once. The time point here: sample taken at primary tumor resection. Material for sequencing was whole RNA from tumor, nontumor lung or frozen PBMC, left unsorted. This specimen consisted of PBMCs, obtained at surgery. The receptors originated from a female donor with early-stage non-small cell lung cancer.

DNA of the CDR3: TGTGCCAGCAGCCAGGAACCACTAGCGGGGAGCACAGATACGCAGTATTTT. Translated: CASSQEPLAGSTDTQYF. The rearrangement joins TRBV4-2 to TRBJ2-3, with TRBD2 identical over 10 bases. With V trimmed by 3 bases and J by 0 bases, 6 bases remained unmatched. The germline gives CDR1 LGHNA, CDR2 YNFKEQ. There are 17 residues in the CDR3.

By share, this clonotype counts as medium-sized. This rearrangement joins TRBV7-3 to TRBJ2-6; D remains ambiguous. In germline, CDR1 is SGHTA, CDR2 FQGTGA. V lost 5 bases, J lost 0 bases, and 8 bases lay in between. The CDR3 contains 15 residues. The CDR3 sequence: CASSQRRSGANVLTF. In DNA form, the CDR3 reads TGTGCCAGCAGCCAACGTCGCTCTGGGGCCAACGTCCTGACTTTC.

This clonotype has a count of ten or more. The chain combines TRBV28 with TRBJ2-7; 10 bases fit TRBD1. CDR1 and CDR2 from the germline V gene are MDHEN and SYDVKM. The CDR3 length is 16 residues. V was clipped by 2 bases and J by 0 bases; unmatched bases: 4. The CDR3 region is CASSLRGQGLSYEQYF. In DNA form, the CDR3 reads TGTGCCAGCAGTTTACGGGGACAGGGGCTCTCCTACGAGCAGTACTTC.

The sample holds many counts of this clonotype. The rearrangement uses TRBV18 and TRBJ2-3, with D unclear. The CDR3 consists of 15 residues. Looked up from germline, CDR1 is KGHSH and CDR2 is LQKENI. V shed 2 bases and J shed 3 bases, with 12 bases lying between them. The CDR3, as DNA: TGTGCCAGCTCACCAGGGCTGGTGGGGACAGATACGCAGTATTTT. Translated, it gives CASSPGLVGTDTQYF.

This clonotype was counted ten times or more. This chain uses TRBV7-9 with TRBJ1-5; D call uncertain. V lost 1 base and J lost 7, with 17 bases in between. The CDR3 runs 16 residues. Germline-derived CDR1 and CDR2 are SEHNR and FQNEAQ (reference sequence). Here the CDR3 reads CASSLGVGSEEQPQHF. CDR3 DNA sequence: TGTGCCAGCAGCTTAGGTGTTGGCTCTGAGGAGCAGCCCCAGCATTTT.

At least ten counts were recorded for this clonotype. This sequence joins TRBV28 and TRBJ1-5; a weak D match, TRBD1 (6 bases). The CDR3 runs 14 residues. CDR1 is MDHEN, CDR2 SYDVKM, per germline. V gave up 2 bases and J gave up 8 bases, with 13 bases separating them. CDR3 protein: CASSLLDSLKPQHF. The CDR3 DNA reads as TGTGCCAGCAGTTTACTGGACAGCCTAAAGCCCCAGCATTTT.

This clonotype showed up many times. The rearrangement joins TRBV6-6 to TRBJ2-5; D is perhaps TRBD1 (6 bases). From germline, CDR1 is MNHNY and CDR2 SVGAGI (reference sequence). V shed 5 bases and J shed 2 bases, with 15 bases lying between them. The CDR3 covers 15 residues. CDR3 coding DNA: TGTGCCAGCAGTCAAAGGACAGACTTTCAAGAGACCCAGTACTTC. Encoded protein: CASSQRTDFQETQYF.

This clonotype was counted ten times or more. The chain combines TRBV12-3 or TRBV12-4 with TRBJ1-1, with 7 bases aligning to TRBD1. The CDR3 is made up of 14 amino acids. Unmatched junction bases numbered 4, after V lost 2 bases and J lost 4 bases. As DNA, the CDR3 is TGTGCCAGCAGTTTATCAGGGGGTAGCACTGAAGCTTTCTTT. Its translation: CASSLSGGSTEAFF.

This clonotype has a count of ten or more. V gene TRBV10-1 combines with J gene TRBJ1-6; no definite D call. This CDR3 comprises 14 residues. Between the trimmed V and J ends, which lost 0 bases and 9 bases, there was a span of 9 bases. Per the germline V gene, CDR1 is WNHNN and CDR2 is SYGVQD (reference sequence). CDR3 sequence (DNA): TGCGCCAGCAGTGAGTCCGGAAGTTTTTCACCCCTCCACTTT. Protein product: CASSESGSFSPLHF.

This clonotype ranks as medium-sized. This rearrangement joins TRBV3-1 to TRBJ1-1; D remains ambiguous. This CDR3 is built from 12 residues. V lost 4 bases and J 8 bases, leaving 11 bases between the germline ends. Germline CDR1 reads LGHDT; CDR2 reads YNNKEL (reference sequence). DNA for the CDR3: TGTGCCAGCAGCCCCACCGGTCGGGAAGCTTTCTTT. Protein: CASSPTGREAFF. Full variable domain (outside the CDR3, taken from reference TRBV3-1 and TRBJ1-1): DTAVSQTPKYLVTQMGNDKSIKCEQNLGHDTMYWYKQDSKKFLKIMFSYNNKELIINETVPNRFSPKSPDKAHLNLHINSLELGDSAVYFCASSPTGREAFFGQGTRLTVV.

This clonotype was observed at least ten times. The chain links TRBV29-1 to TRBJ1-2, with D possibly TRBD1 on 5 matching bases. This CDR3 contains 12 residues. CDR1 SQVTM and CDR2 ANQGSEA come from the germline V gene. The V and J ends lost 7 bases and 5 bases respectively, with 14 bases between them. The CDR3 nucleotides read TGCAGCGCCATCAGGGAGGGGTATGGCTACACCTTC. Amino acid sequence: CSAIREGYGYTF.

This clonotype was recorded at least ten times. The chain has TRBV19 and TRBJ2-1, with 12 nucleotides matching TRBD2. This CDR3 has 15 amino acids. CDR1 LNHDA and CDR2 SQIVND come from the germline V gene (reference sequence). Trimming removed 2 bases from V and 6 bases from J; junction bases left unmatched: 2. CDR3 sequence: CASSILAGGRNEQFF. The CDR3 bases are TGTGCCAGTAGTATACTAGCGGGGGGGCGCAATGAGCAGTTCTTC.

The chain links TRBV19 to TRBJ2-2, with TRBD1 identical over 11 bases. Germline-derived CDR1 and CDR2 are LNHDA and SQIVND (reference sequence). The CDR3 is made up of 14 amino acids. Germline trimming cut 10 bases from V and 6 bases from J; bases unmatched to any gene: 7. CDR3 sequence (DNA): TGTGCCACCGCGGGACAGGGGGACCCCGGGGAGCTGTTTTTT. This gives the protein CATAGQGDPGELFF. The whole variable domain, remainder taken from reference TRBV19 and TRBJ2-2, is DGGITQSPKYLFRKEGQNVTLSCEQNLNHDAMYWYRQDPGQGLRLIYYSQIVNDFQKGDIAEGYSVSREKKESFPLTVTSAQKNPTAFYLCATAGQGDPGELFFGEGSRLTVL.

This clonotype is medium-sized (0.01 to 0.1%) by share. V usage is TRBV5-1 and J usage is TRBJ2-7; TRBD2 matches at 7 bases. With 2 bases clipped from V and 0 bases from J, the junction kept 5 bases outside the gene matches. The germline V gene encodes CDR1 SGHRS and CDR2 YFSETQ. The CDR3 extends over 15 amino acids. DNA for the CDR3: TGCGCCAGCAGCTTCGCAGCGGGGCCCTCCTACGAGCAGTACTTC. Its protein is CASSFAAGPSYEQYF. The complete variable domain, with remaining parts taken from reference TRBV5-1 and TRBJ2-7, reads KAGVTQTPRYLIKTRGQQVTLSCSPISGHRSVSWYQQTPGQGLQFLFEYFSETQRNKGNFPGRFSGRQFSNSRSEMNVSTLELGDSALYLCASSFAAGPSYEQYFGPGTRLTVT.

This clonotype has ten or more counts. J is TRBJ1-5 and V is TRBV7-9, with TRBD1 as a possible D gene (6 bases). Per germline, CDR1 SEHNR and CDR2 FQNEAQ (reference sequence). Trimming left V 2 bases short and J 6 bases short, with 8 bases between. This CDR3 is built from 13 residues. CDR3 region: CASSLSGVQPQHF. DNA for the CDR3: TGTGCCAGCAGCTTATCAGGGGTTCAGCCCCAGCATTTT.

This rearrangement joins TRBV28 to TRBJ2-7, with 9 bases fitting TRBD2. The CDR3 loop spans 15 amino acids. Per the germline V gene, CDR1 is MDHEN and CDR2 is SYDVKM. The V and J ends lost 2 bases and 0 bases, in that order; junction bases with no gene match: 2. CDR3 residues: CASSLASGVSYEQYF. CDR3 in DNA: TGTGCCAGCAGTTTAGCTAGCGGGGTCTCCTACGAGCAGTACTTC.

J is TRBJ2-3 and V is TRBV7-9; maybe TRBD2 (5 bases). CDR3 size: 11 residues. V lost 8 bases, J lost 6 bases, and 9 bases lay in between. Looked up from germline, CDR1 is SEHNR and CDR2 is FQNEAQ (reference sequence). The CDR3 here is CASLSVDTQYF. The CDR3 DNA is TGTGCCAGCCTTAGCGTTGATACGCAGTATTTT.

This clonotype has ten or more counts. The chain employs TRBV29-1 and TRBJ1-1; D not certain. This CDR3 has 11 residues. Germline CDR1 is SQVTM and CDR2 is ANQGSEA. Trimming left V 7 bases short and J 5 bases short, with 11 bases between. The CDR3 here is CSGKRETEAFF. CDR3 nucleotides: TGCAGCGGCAAGAGGGAGACTGAAGCTTTCTTT.

This chain connects TRBV3-1 to TRBJ2-1; either TRBD1 or TRBD2 may fit D (6 bases each). V dropped 1 base and J dropped 4 bases, with 14 bases sitting between them. The CDR3 loop spans 16 amino acids. CDR1 is LGHDT, CDR2 YNNKEL, per germline (reference sequence). The CDR3 region is CASSQGGAGLYNEQFF. The CDR3 nucleotides are TGTGCCAGCAGCCAAGGGGGGGCAGGGCTATACAATGAGCAGTTCTTC.